This TCR beta chain was identified during a study of CD8+ T cells in alopecia areata. Study outcomes and limitations: Administration of tofacitinib significantly diminished scalp clonality and expanded CD8+ clones within the top 100.

Worth noting for this clone: Its antigen is not identified.

RNA, once extracted, was reverse transcribed into cDNA for use as the sequencing template. Method: immunoSEQ multiplex PCR; TCRdb's copy keeps in-frame clones and lacks some. The data hold approximately 200,000 clones, with approximately 60% observed a single time. Treatment of the sample: oral pan-JAK inhibitor, 5-10 mg twice daily. Cell sorting on a FACSAria was used to separate CD4+ and CD8+ T cells from the PBMCs. The V gene lost 4 bases and the J gene lost 4 bases, with 14 bases spanning the gap. CDR1 is SGHNT and CDR2 is YYREEE in the germline V gene (reference sequence). This CDR3 has 14 residues.

The chain joins TRBV5-4 to TRBJ2-5; a weak D match, TRBD1 (6 bases). This TCR came from a human donor with alopecia areata. The specimen was CD4+ T cells sorted from blood, collected at week 4, from a patient treated with tofacitinib. The CDR3 region has the DNA TGTGCCAGCAGCATAATACAGGGTTCAGAGACCCAGTACTTC. Encoded protein: CASSIIQGSETQYF. Full variable domain (rest looked up from reference TRBV5-4 and TRBJ2-5): ETGVTQSPTHLIKTRGQQVTLRCSSQSGHNTVSWYQQALGQGPQFIFQYYREEENGRGNFPPRFSGLQFPNYSSELNVNALELDDSALYLCASSIIQGSETQYFGPGTRLLVL.